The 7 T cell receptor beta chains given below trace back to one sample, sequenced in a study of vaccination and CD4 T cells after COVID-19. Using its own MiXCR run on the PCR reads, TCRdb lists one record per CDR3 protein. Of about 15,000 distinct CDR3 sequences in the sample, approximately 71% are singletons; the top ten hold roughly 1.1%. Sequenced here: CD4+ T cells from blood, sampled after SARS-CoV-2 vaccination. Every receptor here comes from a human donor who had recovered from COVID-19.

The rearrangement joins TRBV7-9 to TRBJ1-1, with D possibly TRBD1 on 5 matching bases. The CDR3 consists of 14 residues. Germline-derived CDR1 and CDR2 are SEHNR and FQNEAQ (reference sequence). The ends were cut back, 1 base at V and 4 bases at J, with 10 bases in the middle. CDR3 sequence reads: CASSLGQGFTEAFF. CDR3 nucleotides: TGTGCCAGCAGCTTAGGGCAGGGCTTCACTGAAGCTTTCTTT.

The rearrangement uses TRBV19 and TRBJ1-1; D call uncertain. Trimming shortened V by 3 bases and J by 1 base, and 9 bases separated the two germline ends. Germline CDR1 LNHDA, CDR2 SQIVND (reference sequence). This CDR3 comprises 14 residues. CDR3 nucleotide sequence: TGTGCCAGTAGTATTCCCCACCGGAACACTGAAGCTTTCTTT. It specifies CASSIPHRNTEAFF.

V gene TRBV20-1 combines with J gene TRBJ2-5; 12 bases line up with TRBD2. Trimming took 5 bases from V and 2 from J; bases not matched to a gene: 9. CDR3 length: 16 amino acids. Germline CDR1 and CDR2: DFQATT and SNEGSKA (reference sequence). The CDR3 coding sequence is TGCAGTGCTTCGACTAGCGGGAGTATCCTACAAGAGACCCAGTACTTC. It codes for CSASTSGSILQETQYF.

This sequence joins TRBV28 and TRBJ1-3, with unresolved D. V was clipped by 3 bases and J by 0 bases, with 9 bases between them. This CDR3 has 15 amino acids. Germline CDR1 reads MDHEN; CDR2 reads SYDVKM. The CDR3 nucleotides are TGTGCCAGCAGTTTCTCGGGCAGCTCTGGAAACACCATATATTTT. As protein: CASSFSGSSGNTIYF. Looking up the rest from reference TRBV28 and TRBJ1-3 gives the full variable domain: DVKVTQSSRYLVKRTGEKVFLECVQDMDHENMFWYRQDPGLGLRLIYFSYDVKMKEKGDIPEGYSVSREKKERFSLILESASTNQTSMYLCASSFSGSSGNTIYFGEGSWLTVV.

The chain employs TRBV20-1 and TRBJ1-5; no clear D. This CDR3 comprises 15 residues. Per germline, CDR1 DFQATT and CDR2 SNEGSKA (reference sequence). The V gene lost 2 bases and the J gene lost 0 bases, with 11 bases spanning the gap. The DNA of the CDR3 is TGCAGTGCTAGAAGGCAGCGCTTTAGCAATCAGCCCCAGCATTTT. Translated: CSARRQRFSNQPQHF.

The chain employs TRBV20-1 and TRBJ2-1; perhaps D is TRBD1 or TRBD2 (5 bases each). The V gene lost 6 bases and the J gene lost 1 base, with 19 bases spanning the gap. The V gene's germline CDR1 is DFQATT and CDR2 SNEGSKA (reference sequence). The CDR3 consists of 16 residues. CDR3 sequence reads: CSALTSSGPSYNEQFF. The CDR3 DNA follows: TGCAGTGCCCTAACCTCCTCGGGACCATCCTACAATGAGCAGTTCTTC.

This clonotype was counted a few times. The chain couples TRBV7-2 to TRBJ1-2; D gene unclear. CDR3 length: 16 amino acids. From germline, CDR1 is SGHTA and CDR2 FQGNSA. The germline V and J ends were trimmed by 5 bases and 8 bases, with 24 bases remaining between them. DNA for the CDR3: TGTGCCAGCAGCAAATCCCCCAGCCTGGTCTCTTACGGCTACACCTTC. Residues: CASSKSPSLVSYGYTF.